The rows below give T cell receptor beta chains drawn from one sample of a study of T-cell memory formation after mild COVID-19. Using its own MiXCR run on the 5' RACE reads, TCRdb lists one record per CDR3 protein. The sample shows 300,000 to 400,000 distinct CDR3 sequences, 28% of them seen only once. Sequences were obtained from PBMCs or a T cell subset sorted from them (not recorded which). Receptors were obtained from an adult woman who had mild COVID-19 (a few samples of this study predate the infection). Cell type and time point are not known. Each CDR3 is given with its conserved first and last residue. D genes are given only for firm matches. A row's size may be missing; if present it is once, few, many or a size class.

D	V	length	size	J	CDR3	DNA
TRBD1	TRBV5-8	13	-	TRBJ2-1	CASSLQGAYEQFF	TGTGCCAGCAGCTTGCAGGGGGCCTATGAGCAGTTCTTC
-	TRBV4-1	15	few	TRBJ2-7	CASSQDQGWLGEQYF	TGCGCCAGCAGCCAAGACCAGGGGTGGCTCGGCGAGCAGTACTTC
-	TRBV4-3	16	few	TRBJ2-2	CASSPRVAANTGELFF	TGCGCCAGCAGCCCCCGGGTCGCAGCGAACACCGGGGAGCTGTTTTTT
TRBD2	TRBV7-9	16	-	TRBJ2-2	CASSQVKREKIGELFF	TGTGCCAGCAGCCAAGTGAAGCGGGAAAAGATCGGGGAGCTGTTTTTT
-	TRBV7-8	17	-	TRBJ2-7	CASSLLVAGTPALEQYF	TGTGCCAGCAGCCTCTTAGTCGCCGGGACTCCAGCCTTGGAGCAGTACTTC
-	TRBV15	15	few	TRBJ2-7	CATSRDRYIGDEQYF	TGTGCCACCAGCAGAGATCGGTACATCGGCGACGAGCAGTACTTC
TRBD2	TRBV9	16	few	TRBJ2-2	CASSGLAGANTGELFF	TGTGCCAGCAGCGGATTAGCGGGCGCGAACACCGGGGAGCTGTTTTTT
TRBD1	TRBV6-5	15	few	TRBJ1-2	CASSYLRTGGYGYTF	TGTGCCAGCAGTTACCTGCGGACAGGGGGCTATGGCTACACCTTC
TRBD2	TRBV12-3/TRBV12-4	15	-	TRBJ2-1	CASSSPGLAFDEQFF	TGTGCCAGCAGTTCTCCGGGACTAGCGTTCGATGAGCAGTTCTTC
-	TRBV11-2	17	-	TRBJ2-3	CASSLDGGGSPTDTQYF	TGTGCCAGCAGCTTAGATGGTGGGGGGAGCCCCACAGATACGCAGTATTTT
-	TRBV21-1	15	few	TRBJ2-7	CASSKGGMKAYEQNF	TGTGCCAGCAGCAAAGGGGGGATGAAAGCCTACGAGCAGAACTTC
-	TRBV15	12	-	TRBJ1-5	CATSPGDQPQHF	TGTGCCACCAGCCCAGGGGATCAGCCCCAGCATTTT
-	TRBV5-1	15	-	TRBJ1-1	CASSFDRSGDTEAFF	TGCGCCAGCAGCTTTGACAGGTCCGGGGACACTGAAGCTTTCTTT
-	TRBV6-5	14	once	TRBJ2-2	CASSPIRDTGELFF	TGTGCCAGCAGCCCCATCAGAGACACCGGGGAGCTGTTTTTT